The present TCR beta chain was sequenced within a study of shared clonotypes between healthy human individuals. Across the whole study: Each donor contributed plates that comprised three CD4 naive, three CD4 memory, two CD8 naive and one CD8 memory. Study results and limitations: Clonotype sharing across donors was expected to vary with sequencing depth.

Deep was the level used in running the assay. Method: immunoSEQ multiplex PCR; TCRdb's copy keeps in-frame clones and lacks some. Of about 1 million clones listed, roughly 80% are singletons. Regarding this clone: Its target is unknown.

The CD4+ fraction was divided into a CD45RA+ naive subset and a CD45RA-negative memory subset. The sample consisted of memory CD4+ T cells sorted from blood. The subset was: CD45RA-negative fraction. This receptor was obtained from a young man in good health.

The CDR3 spells CASRFTGNTEAFF. The CDR3 DNA is TGCGCCAGCAGATTTACAGGGAACACTGAAGCTTTCTTT. This chain connects TRBV5-1 to TRBJ1-1, with a possible D match to TRBD1 (5 bases). This CDR3 contains 13 residues. Germline V lookup: CDR1 SGHRS, CDR2 YFSETQ. V shed 5 bases and J shed 1 base, with 9 bases lying between them.